The count of the clone carrying this T cell receptor (beta chain) is one. Its antigen remains unknown. The CDR3 runs to 17 residues. The V and J ends lost 3 bases and 0 bases respectively, with 18 bases between them. The germline V gene has CDR1 SGHDT and CDR2 YYEEEE. Naive CD8 cells lacked CD45RO, underwent positive selection for CCR7 and left out terminally differentiated effector memory CD45RA+ cells. Adult Caucasians living in Nashville, Tennessee made up all of the donors. The data derive from a study of shared clonotypes between healthy human individuals. About the research overall: Each donor's CD4 naive and CD4 memory cells filled three plates apiece, CD8 naive two, and CD8 memory one.

Genomic DNA of every subset was divided equally among multiple immunoSEQ plates. Profiling relied on immunoSEQ multiplex PCR, and the TCRdb table lists in-frame clones only, not all of them. Of hundreds of thousands of clones in the sample, around 96% were seen once. Findings and caveats of the study: Sorted-subset sequencing was shown by rarefaction to be incomplete despite large depth.

The chain combines TRBV5-6 with TRBJ1-2; a weak D match, TRBD1 (5 bases). This TCR came from a woman aged 25 to 45 in good health. The source material was naive CD8+ T cells sorted from blood. The CDR3 loop reads CASSSFLRGRANYGYTF. The CDR3 nucleotides are TGTGCCAGCAGCTCCTTCCTGAGGGGAAGAGCTAACTATGGCTACACCTTC.